Listed here is a single T cell receptor (beta chain). The data were taken from a study of T cell responses to AZD1222 COVID-19 vaccine. Produced via immunoSEQ multiplex PCR; TCRdb's table is partial and in-frame only. The sample lists around 84,000 clones; 85% to 90% were seen once. J gave up 4 bases and V 4 bases, and 9 bases lay outside the gene matches. This CDR3 is 17 amino acids long. Looked up from germline, CDR1 is SEHNR and CDR2 is FQNEAQ (reference sequence). The sequence was collected from an adult in good health. The chain combines TRBV7-9 with TRBJ1-4, with 10 nucleotides matching TRBD1. The starting material was peripheral blood, obtained on day 0 of AZD1222 vaccination. CDR3 sequence: CASSWPGQGLNNEKLFF. The CDR3 coding sequence is TGTGCCAGCAGCTGGCCGGGACAGGGGCTCAATAATGAAAAACTGTTTTTT.